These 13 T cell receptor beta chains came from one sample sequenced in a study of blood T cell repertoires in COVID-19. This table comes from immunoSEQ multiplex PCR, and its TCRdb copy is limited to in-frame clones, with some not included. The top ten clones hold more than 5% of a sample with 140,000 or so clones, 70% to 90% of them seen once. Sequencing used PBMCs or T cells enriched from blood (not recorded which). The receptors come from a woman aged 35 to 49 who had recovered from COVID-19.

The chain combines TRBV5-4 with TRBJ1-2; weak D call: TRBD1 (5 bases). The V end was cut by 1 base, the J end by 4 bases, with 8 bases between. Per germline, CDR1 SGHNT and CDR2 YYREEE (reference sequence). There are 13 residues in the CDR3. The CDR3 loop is CASSLKGVYGYTF. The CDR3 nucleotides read TGTGCCAGCAGCTTGAAAGGGGTCTATGGCTACACCTTC.

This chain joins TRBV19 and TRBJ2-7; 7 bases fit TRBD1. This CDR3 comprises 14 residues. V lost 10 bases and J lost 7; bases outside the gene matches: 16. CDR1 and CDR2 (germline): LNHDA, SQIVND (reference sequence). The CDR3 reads CATTYGQGVGEQYF. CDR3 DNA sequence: TGTGCCACCACTTATGGTCAGGGGGTAGGAGAGCAGTACTTC.

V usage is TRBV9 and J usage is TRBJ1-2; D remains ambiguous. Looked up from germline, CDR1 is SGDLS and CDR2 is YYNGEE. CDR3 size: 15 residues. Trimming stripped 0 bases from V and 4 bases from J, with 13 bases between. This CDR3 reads CASSVGEGAGYGYTF. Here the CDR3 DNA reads TGTGCCAGCAGCGTAGGGGAGGGCGCGGGCTATGGCTACACCTTC.

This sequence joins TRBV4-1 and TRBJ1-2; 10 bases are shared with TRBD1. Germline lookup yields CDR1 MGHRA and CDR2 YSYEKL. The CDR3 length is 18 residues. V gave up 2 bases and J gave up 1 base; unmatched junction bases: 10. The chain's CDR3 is CASSQLGQGGVHNYGYTF. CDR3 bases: TGCGCCAGCAGCCAACTAGGACAGGGGGGAGTGCATAACTATGGCTACACCTTC.

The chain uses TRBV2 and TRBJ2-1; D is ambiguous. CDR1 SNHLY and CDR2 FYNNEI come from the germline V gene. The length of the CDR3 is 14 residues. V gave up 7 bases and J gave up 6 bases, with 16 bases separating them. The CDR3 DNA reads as TGTGCCAGCATTCACCTAGATCCTAGCAATGAGCAGTTCTTC. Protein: CASIHLDPSNEQFF.

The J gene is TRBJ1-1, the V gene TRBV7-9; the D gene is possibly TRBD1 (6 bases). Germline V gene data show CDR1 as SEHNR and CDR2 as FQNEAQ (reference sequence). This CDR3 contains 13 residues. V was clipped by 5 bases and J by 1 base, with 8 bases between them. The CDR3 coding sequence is TGTGCCAGCAGCGGACAGAAGAACACTGAAGCTTTCTTT. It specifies CASSGQKNTEAFF.

For the CDR3, the DNA is TGTGCCAGCAGCCTTAACAGGGGGCCAGATGGCTACACCTTC. Residues: CASSLNRGPDGYTF. V usage is TRBV7-8 and J usage is TRBJ1-2, with 9 bases matching TRBD1. Trimming removed 5 bases from V and 6 bases from J; junction bases left unmatched: 7. Germline CDR1 reads SGHVS; CDR2 reads FQNEAQ. This CDR3 is built from 14 residues.

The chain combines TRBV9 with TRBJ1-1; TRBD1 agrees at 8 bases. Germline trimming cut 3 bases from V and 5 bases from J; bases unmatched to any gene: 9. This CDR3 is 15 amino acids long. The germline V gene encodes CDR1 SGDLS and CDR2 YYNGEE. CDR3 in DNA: TGTGCCAGCAGCGCGCAGGGGGCGGGAAGTACTGAAGCTTTCTTT. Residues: CASSAQGAGSTEAFF.

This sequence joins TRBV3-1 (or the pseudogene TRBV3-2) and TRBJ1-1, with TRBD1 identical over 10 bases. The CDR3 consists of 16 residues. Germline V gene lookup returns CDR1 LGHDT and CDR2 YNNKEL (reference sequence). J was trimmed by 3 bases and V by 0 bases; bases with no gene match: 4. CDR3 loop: CASSQEIGQGDTEAFF. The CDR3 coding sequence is TGTGCCAGCAGCCAAGAAATAGGACAGGGGGACACTGAAGCTTTCTTT.

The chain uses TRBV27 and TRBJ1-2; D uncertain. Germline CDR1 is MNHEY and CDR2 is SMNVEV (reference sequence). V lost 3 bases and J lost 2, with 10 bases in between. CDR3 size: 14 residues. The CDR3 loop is CASSLSNTNYGYTF. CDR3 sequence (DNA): TGTGCCAGCAGTTTGTCAAACACGAACTATGGCTACACCTTC.

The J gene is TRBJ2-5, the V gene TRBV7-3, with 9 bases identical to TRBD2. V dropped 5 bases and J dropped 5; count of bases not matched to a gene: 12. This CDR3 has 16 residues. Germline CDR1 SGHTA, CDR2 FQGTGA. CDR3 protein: CASSPRGSGSGETQYF. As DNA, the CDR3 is TGTGCCAGCAGCCCACGAGGTAGCGGGAGTGGTGAGACCCAGTACTTC.

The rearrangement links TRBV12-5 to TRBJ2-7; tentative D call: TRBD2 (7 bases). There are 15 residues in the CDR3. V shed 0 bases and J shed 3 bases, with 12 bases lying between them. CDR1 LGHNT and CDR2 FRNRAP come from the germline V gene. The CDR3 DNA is TGTGCTAGTGGTTTGGTAGGGGGGGCAAGCTACGAGCAGTACTTC. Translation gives CASGLVGGASYEQYF. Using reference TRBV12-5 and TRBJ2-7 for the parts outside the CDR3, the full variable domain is DARVTQTPRHKVTEMGQEVTMRCQPILGHNTVFWYRQTMMQGLELLAYFRNRAPLDDSGMPKDRFSAEMPDATLATLKIQPSEPRDSAVYFCASGLVGGASYEQYFGPGTRLTVT.

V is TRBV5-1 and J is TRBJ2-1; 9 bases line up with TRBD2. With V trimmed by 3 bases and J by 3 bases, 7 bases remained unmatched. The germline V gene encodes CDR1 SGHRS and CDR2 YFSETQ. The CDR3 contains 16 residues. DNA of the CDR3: TGCGCCAGCAGCTCTCTTAGCGGGAGTTTCTACAATGAGCAGTTCTTC. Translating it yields CASSSLSGSFYNEQFF.